The T cell receptor beta chain described here comes from a study of cytomegalovirus exposure and HLA in healthy donors. Study-wide background: Early released data had tens of millions of unique TCRs, all coming from HLA-typed donors. Of the donors genotyped, a few hundred in all, 75% to 85% fell in the Caucasian-associated ancestry cluster.

Looked up from germline, CDR1 is WNHNN and CDR2 is SYGVQD (reference sequence). V dropped 11 bases and J dropped 4 bases, with 14 bases sitting between them. The CDR3 totals 12 residues. With 60 Vbeta and 13 Jbeta primers, the PCR was carried out. Data came from immunoSEQ multiplex PCR; TCRdb stores just in-frame clones and leaves some out. The table records roughly 120,000 clones, over 6.5% of them present only once. The receptor's source is a woman between 40 and 55 years old in good health and CMV-seropositive. The sequenced sample was PBMCs. The V call is TRBV10-1, the J call TRBJ1-1; the D is unclear. As DNA, the CDR3 is TGCGCCGAGCGCGGCTGGGTCACTGAAGCTTTCTTT. Amino acid sequence: CAERGWVTEAFF.